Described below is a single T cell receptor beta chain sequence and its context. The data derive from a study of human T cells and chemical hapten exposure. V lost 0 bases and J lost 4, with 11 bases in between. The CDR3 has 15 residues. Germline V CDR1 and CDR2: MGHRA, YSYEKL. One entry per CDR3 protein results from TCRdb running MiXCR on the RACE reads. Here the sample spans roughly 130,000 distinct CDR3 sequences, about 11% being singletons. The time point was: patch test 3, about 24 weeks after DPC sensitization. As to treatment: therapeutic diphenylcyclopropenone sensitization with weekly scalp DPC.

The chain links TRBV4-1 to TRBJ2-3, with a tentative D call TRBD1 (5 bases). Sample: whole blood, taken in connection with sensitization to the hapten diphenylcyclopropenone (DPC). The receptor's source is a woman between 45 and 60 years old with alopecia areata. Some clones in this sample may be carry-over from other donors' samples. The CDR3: CASSQDPPGPDTQYF. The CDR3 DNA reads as TGCGCCAGCAGCCAAGATCCCCCAGGGCCAGATACGCAGTATTTT.